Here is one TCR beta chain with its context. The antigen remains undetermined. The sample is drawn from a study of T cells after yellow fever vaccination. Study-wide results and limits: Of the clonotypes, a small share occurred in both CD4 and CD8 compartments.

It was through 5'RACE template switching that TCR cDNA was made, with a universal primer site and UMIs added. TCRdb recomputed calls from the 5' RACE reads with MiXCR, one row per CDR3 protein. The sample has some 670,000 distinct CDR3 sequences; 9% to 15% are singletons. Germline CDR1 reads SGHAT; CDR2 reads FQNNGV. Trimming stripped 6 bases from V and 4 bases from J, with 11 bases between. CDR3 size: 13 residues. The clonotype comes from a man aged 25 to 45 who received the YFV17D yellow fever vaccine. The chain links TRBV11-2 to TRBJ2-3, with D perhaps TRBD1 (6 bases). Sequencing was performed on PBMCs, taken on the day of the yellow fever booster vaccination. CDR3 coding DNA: TGTGCCAGCAGAGACTCAGGGGCAGATACGCAGTATTTT. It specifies CASRDSGADTQYF.